This section outlines one T cell receptor beta chain sequence together with its context. Its specificity is not known. Arm-PCR with iRepertoire HTBI primers amplified the CDR3 regions for these TCR beta libraries. One entry per CDR3 protein results from TCRdb running MiXCR on the multiplex PCR reads. Among 500,000 or so distinct CDR3 sequences listed, about 15% were seen once. This record belongs to a study of regulatory T cells in long-lasting Graves disease. The study's findings and limits: TCR diversity was lower in persistent Graves' patients than in newly diagnosed ones.

Germline V gene data show CDR1 as LNHDA and CDR2 as SQIVND (reference sequence). With 3 bases removed from V and 1 base from J, the gap between germline ends came to 9 bases. CDR3 length: 14 residues. The time point here: newly diagnosed GD, antithyroid drugs for less than 3 months. The TCR library was made from RNA that had been extracted from PBMCs in TRIzol. Separately, the same data were catalogued under a study of T cells in Graves' hyperthyroidism and ophthalmopathy. That source adds: If no ophthalmopathy progression occurred within 18 months, Graves' hyperthyroidism was stable.

V gene TRBV19 combines with J gene TRBJ1-1; maybe TRBD1 (6 bases). This receptor was taken from a woman aged 45-65 years with Graves disease. The source was peripheral blood mononuclear cells (PBMCs), collected at new diagnosis, from a patient treated with antithyroid drugs. The chain's CDR3 is CASSIRGRNTEAFF. In DNA, the CDR3 is TGTGCCAGTAGTATCCGGGGGCGGAACACTGAAGCTTTCTTT. Supplemented by reference TRBV19 and TRBJ1-1, the full variable domain reads DGGITQSPKYLFRKEGQNVTLSCEQNLNHDAMYWYRQDPGQGLRLIYYSQIVNDFQKGDIAEGYSVSREKKESFPLTVTSAQKNPTAFYLCASSIRGRNTEAFFGQGTRLTVV.